The next 9 T cell receptor beta chains were all read from a single sample in a study of blood T cell repertoires in COVID-19. Clones were sequenced by immunoSEQ multiplex PCR, and TCRdb holds only the in-frame ones, with some missing. The data hold 220,000 or so clones, with 80% to 85% observed a single time. Sequencing input: peripheral blood. These receptors all stem from a man aged 30-40 years with active or convalescent COVID-19.

This sequence joins TRBV7-9 and TRBJ1-5, with D possibly TRBD1 on 6 matching bases. The CDR3 consists of 14 residues. With 2 bases removed from V and 5 bases from J, the gap between germline ends came to 10 bases. Germline V gives CDR1 SEHNR, CDR2 FQNEAQ (reference sequence). CDR3 amino acids: CASSLRGADQPQHF. The CDR3 DNA sequence: TGTGCCAGCAGCTTACGGGGGGCAGATCAGCCCCAGCATTTT.

This rearrangement joins TRBV6-5 to TRBJ1-6; 8 nucleotides agree with TRBD1. V gave up 2 bases and J gave up 9 bases; unmatched junction bases: 6. Per germline, CDR1 MNHEY and CDR2 SVGAGI. The CDR3 length is 15 residues. The CDR3 sequence is CASSYGQGWGSPLHF. In DNA, the CDR3 is TGTGCCAGCAGTTACGGACAGGGTTGGGGTTCACCCCTCCACTTT.

The chain recombines TRBV20-1 with TRBJ2-5, with TRBD1 matching over 7 bases. CDR1 DFQATT and CDR2 SNEGSKA come from the germline V gene (reference sequence). The junction had 9 bases not matched to a gene; V was cut back by 3 bases and J by 2 bases. The CDR3 has 15 amino acids. This CDR3 is CSASESWDRQETQYF. CDR3 DNA sequence: TGCAGTGCTAGTGAGTCATGGGACAGACAAGAGACCCAGTACTTC.

The gene calls are TRBV7-2 and TRBJ1-1; TRBD1 agrees at 7 bases. The CDR3 runs 14 residues. Germline assignment: CDR1 SGHTA and CDR2 FQGNSA. The ends lost 4 bases at V and 5 bases at J; junction bases unmatched: 7. The CDR3 here is CASSSRAGQTEAFF. The DNA for the CDR3 is TGTGCCAGCAGCTCGAGGGCGGGACAGACTGAAGCTTTCTTT.

This clone showed up just a few times. Here the CDR3 DNA reads TGTGCCAGCATCGCCTTAGACAGGGGGCTATCACCCCTCCACTTT. Its translation: CASIALDRGLSPLHF. The chain recombines TRBV28 with TRBJ1-6, with 10 bases aligning to TRBD1. This CDR3 contains 15 residues. V lost 7 bases and J lost 10; bases outside the gene matches: 10. Germline lookup yields CDR1 MDHEN and CDR2 SYDVKM. The variable domain in full, completed from reference TRBV28 and TRBJ1-6, reads DVKVTQSSRYLVKRTGEKVFLECVQDMDHENMFWYRQDPGLGLRLIYFSYDVKMKEKGDIPEGYSVSREKKERFSLILESASTNQTSMYLCASIALDRGLSPLHFGNGTRLTVT.

J is TRBJ2-7 and V is TRBV9; D is unresolved. Germline V gene data show CDR1 as SGDLS and CDR2 as YYNGEE. Trimming took off 0 bases at V and 0 bases at J, with 10 bases between the two ends. CDR3 length equals 15 residues. The CDR3 loop reads CASSVGGMNSYEQYF. DNA for the CDR3: TGTGCCAGCAGCGTAGGCGGCATGAACTCCTACGAGCAGTACTTC.

V and J are TRBV5-1 and TRBJ2-2; 8 bases line up with TRBD2. J gave up 6 bases and V 6 bases, and 7 bases lay outside the gene matches. This CDR3 has 14 residues. CDR1 and CDR2 from the germline V gene are SGHRS and YFSETQ. The CDR3 DNA reads TGCGCCAGCACCCAGCGGGAGTTCGCCGGGGAGCTGTTTTTT. This encodes CASTQREFAGELFF.

The J gene is TRBJ1-5, the V gene TRBV6-2 or TRBV6-3; TRBD1 matches 11 bases. The CDR3 spans 14 residues. With 5 bases clipped from V and 7 bases from J, the junction kept 4 bases outside the gene matches. CDR1 MNHEY and CDR2 SVGEGT come from the germline V gene. CDR3 sequence (DNA): TGTGCCAGCAGTGGGACAGGGGGTTTACAGCCCCAGCATTTT. Protein sequence: CASSGTGGLQPQHF.

The rearrangement joins TRBV3-1 (or the pseudogene TRBV3-2) to TRBJ1-2; D possibly corresponds to TRBD1 (6 bases). The CDR3 totals 15 residues. Trimming removed 4 bases at V and 2 bases at J, with 14 bases between. Germline values: CDR1 LGHDT, CDR2 YNNKEL (reference sequence). The CDR3 region has the DNA TGTGCCAGCAGCCCCACAGGGCCGAAAAACTATGGCTACACCTTC. This encodes CASSPTGPKNYGYTF.